This T cell receptor (beta chain) was sequenced during a study of cytomegalovirus exposure and HLA in healthy donors. Germline V lookup: CDR1 SGHRS, CDR2 YFSETQ. CDR3 length equals 16 residues. Trimming left V 2 bases short and J 1 base short, with 15 bases between. Primers: 60 Vbeta forward and 13 Jbeta reverse. Measured with immunoSEQ multiplex PCR; TCRdb has only the in-frame clones, and not every one. The repertoire includes 150,000 or so clones, 74% of them detected once, and 7.3% sits in the top ten. The specimen was PBMCs. This receptor was taken from a male donor in good health and CMV-seronegative. The genes are TRBV5-1 and TRBJ1-1, with TRBD1 as a possible D gene (6 bases). DNA of the CDR3: TGCGCCAGCAGCTTTACAGGGCGTCTGGGGAACACTGAAGCTTTCTTT. It yields the protein CASSFTGRLGNTEAFF.